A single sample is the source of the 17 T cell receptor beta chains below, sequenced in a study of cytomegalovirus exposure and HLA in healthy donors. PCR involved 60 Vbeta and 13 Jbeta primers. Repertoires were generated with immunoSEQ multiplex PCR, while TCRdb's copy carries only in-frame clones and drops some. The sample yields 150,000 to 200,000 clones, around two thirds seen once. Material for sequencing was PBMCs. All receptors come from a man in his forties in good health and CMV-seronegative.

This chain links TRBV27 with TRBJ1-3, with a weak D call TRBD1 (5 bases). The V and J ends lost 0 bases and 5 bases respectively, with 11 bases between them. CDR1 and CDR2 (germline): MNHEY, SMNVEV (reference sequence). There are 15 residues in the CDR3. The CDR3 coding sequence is TGTGCCAGCAGTTTATCCCCCACAGGCCGAAACACCATATATTTT. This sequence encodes CASSLSPTGRNTIYF.

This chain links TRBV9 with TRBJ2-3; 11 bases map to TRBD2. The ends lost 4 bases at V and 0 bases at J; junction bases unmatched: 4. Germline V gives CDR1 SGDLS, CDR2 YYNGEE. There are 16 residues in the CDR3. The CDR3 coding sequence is TGTGCCAGCAGCCCGCGGACTAGCGGGAGCACAGATACGCAGTATTTT. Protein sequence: CASSPRTSGSTDTQYF. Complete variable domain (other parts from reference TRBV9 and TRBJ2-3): DSGVTQTPKHLITATGQRVTLRCSPRSGDLSVYWYQQSLDQGLQFLIQYYNGEERAKGNILERFSAQQFPDLHSELNLSSLELGDSALYFCASSPRTSGSTDTQYFGPGTRLTVL.

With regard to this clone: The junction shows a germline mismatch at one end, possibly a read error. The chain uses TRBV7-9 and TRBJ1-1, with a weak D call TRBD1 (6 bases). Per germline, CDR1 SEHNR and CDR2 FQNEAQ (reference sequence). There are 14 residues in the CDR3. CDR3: CSSSLAGAETEAFF. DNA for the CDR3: TGTTCCAGCAGCTTAGCAGGGGCAGAGACTGAAGCTTTCTTT.

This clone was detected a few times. CDR3 coding DNA: TGCGCCAGCAGCTTCGGACAGGGTATGTCCGAGCAGTACTTC. This codes for CASSFGQGMSEQYF. The rearrangement uses TRBV5-1 and TRBJ2-7; 8 bases match TRBD1. Germline lookup yields CDR1 SGHRS and CDR2 YFSETQ. The junction had 7 bases not matched to a gene; V was cut back by 2 bases and J by 6 bases. The CDR3 runs to 14 residues.

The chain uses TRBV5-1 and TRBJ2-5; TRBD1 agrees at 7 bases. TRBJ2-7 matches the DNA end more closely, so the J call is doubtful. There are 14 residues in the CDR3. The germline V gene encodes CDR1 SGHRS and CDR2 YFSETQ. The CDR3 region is CASGGGKGGGEQYF. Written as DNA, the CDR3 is TGCGCCAGCGGGGGCGGCAAAGGGGGCGGCGAGCAGTACTTC.

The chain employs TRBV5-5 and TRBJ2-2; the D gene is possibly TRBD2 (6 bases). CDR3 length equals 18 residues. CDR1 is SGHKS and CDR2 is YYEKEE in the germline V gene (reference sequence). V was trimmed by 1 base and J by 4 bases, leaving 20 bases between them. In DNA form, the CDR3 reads TGTGCCAGCAGCTTGCTTCCGTCTCCAAAGCGGGCCACCGGGGAGCTGTTTTTT. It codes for CASSLLPSPKRATGELFF. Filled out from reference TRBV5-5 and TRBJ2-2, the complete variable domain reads DAGVTQSPTHLIKTRGQQVTLRCSPISGHKSVSWYQQVLGQGPQFIFQYYEKEERGRGNFPDRFSARQFPNYSSELNVNALLLGDSALYLCASSLLPSPKRATGELFFGEGSRLTVL.

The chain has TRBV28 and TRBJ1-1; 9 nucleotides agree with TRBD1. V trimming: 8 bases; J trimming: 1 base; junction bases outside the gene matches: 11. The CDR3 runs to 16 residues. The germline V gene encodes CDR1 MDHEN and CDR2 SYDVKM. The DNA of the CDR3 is TGTGCCAGCGGGGGGGACAGGGAAAGGGCGAACACTGAAGCTTTCTTT. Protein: CASGGDRERANTEAFF.

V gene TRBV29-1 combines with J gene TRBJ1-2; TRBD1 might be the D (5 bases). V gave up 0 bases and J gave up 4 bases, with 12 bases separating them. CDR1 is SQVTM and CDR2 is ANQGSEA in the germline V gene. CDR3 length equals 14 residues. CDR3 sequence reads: CSVEDSGQGYGYTF. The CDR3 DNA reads TGCAGCGTTGAAGATTCAGGGCAGGGCTATGGCTACACCTTC.

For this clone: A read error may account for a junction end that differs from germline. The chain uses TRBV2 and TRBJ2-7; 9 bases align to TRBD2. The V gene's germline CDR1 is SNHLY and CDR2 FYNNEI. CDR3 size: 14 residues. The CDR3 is CASSKLAGPYEQCF. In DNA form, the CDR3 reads TGTGCCAGCTCCAAACTAGCGGGCCCCTACGAGCAGTGCTTC.

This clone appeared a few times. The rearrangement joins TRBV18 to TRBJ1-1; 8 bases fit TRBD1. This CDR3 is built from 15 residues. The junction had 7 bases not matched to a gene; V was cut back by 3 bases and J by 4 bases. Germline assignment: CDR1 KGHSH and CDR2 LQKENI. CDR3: CASSPIGQGSTEAFF. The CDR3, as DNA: TGTGCCAGCTCACCTATCGGACAGGGAAGCACTGAAGCTTTCTTT.

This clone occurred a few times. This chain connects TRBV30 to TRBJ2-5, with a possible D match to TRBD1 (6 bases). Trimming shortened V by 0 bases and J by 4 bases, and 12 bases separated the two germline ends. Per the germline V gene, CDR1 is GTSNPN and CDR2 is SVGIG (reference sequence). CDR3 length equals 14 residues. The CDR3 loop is CAWSVQGSGETQYF. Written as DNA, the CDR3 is TGTGCCTGGAGTGTACAGGGTAGTGGAGAGACCCAGTACTTC.

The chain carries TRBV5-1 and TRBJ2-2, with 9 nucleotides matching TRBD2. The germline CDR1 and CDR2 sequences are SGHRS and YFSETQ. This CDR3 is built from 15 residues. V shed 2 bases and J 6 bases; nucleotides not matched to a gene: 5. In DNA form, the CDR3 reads TGCGCCAGCAGCTTTTCAGCGGGGGGTCCCGGGGAGCTGTTTTTT. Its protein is CASSFSAGGPGELFF.

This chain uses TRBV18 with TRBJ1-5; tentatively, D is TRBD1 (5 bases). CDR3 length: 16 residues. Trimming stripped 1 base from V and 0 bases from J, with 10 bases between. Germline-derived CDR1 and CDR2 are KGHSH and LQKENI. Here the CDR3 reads CASSPQGVISNQPQHF. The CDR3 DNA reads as TGTGCCAGCTCACCACAAGGGGTAATTAGCAATCAGCCCCAGCATTTT. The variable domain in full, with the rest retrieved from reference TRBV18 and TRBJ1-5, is NAGVMQNPRHLVRRRGQEARLRCSPMKGHSHVYWYRQLPEEGLKFMVYLQKENIIDESGMPKERFSAEFPKEGPSILRIQQVVRGDSAAYFCASSPQGVISNQPQHFGDGTRLSIL.

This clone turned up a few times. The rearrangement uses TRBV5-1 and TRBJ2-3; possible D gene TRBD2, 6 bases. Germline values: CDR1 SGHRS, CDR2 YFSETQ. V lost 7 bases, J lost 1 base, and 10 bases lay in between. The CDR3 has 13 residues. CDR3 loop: CASRLDRTDTQYF. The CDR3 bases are TGCGCCAGCCGACTAGACCGCACAGATACGCAGTATTTT.

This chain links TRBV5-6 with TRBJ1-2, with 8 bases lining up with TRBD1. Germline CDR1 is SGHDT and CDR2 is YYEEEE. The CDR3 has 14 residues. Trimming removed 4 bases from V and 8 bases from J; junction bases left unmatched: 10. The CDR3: CASSEQPTGGGYTF. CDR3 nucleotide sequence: TGTGCCAGCAGCGAGCAGCCTACAGGGGGGGGCTACACCTTC.

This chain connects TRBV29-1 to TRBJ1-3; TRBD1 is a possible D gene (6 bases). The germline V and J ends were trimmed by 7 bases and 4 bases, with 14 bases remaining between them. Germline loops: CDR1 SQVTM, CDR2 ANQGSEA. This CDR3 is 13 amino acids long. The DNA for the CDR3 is TGCAGCGCAGATACAGGGAACGGAAACACCATATATTTT. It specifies CSADTGNGNTIYF.

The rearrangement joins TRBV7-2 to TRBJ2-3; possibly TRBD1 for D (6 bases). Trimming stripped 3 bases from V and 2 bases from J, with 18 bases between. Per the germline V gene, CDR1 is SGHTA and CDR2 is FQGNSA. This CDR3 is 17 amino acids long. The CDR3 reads CASSFLHRAFATDTQYF. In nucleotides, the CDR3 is TGTGCCAGCAGCTTTCTCCACAGGGCGTTTGCCACAGATACGCAGTATTTT.